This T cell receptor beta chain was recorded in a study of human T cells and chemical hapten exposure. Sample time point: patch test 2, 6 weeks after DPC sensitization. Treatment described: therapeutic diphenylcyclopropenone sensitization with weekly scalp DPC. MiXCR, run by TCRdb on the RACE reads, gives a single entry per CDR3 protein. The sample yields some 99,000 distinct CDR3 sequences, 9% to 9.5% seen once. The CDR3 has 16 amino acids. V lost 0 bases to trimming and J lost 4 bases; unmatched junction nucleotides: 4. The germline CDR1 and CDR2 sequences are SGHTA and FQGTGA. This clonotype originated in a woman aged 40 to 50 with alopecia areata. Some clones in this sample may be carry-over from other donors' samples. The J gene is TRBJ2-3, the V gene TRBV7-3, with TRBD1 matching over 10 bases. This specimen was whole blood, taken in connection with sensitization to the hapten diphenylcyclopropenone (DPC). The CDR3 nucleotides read TGTGCCAGCAGCTTAACCCCGACAGGGGGCCCAGATACGCAGTATTTT. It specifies CASSLTPTGGPDTQYF. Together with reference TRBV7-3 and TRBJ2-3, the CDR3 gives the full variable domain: GAGVSQTPSNKVTEKGKYVELRCDPISGHTALYWYRQSLGQGPEFLIYFQGTGAADDSGLPNDRFFAVRPEGSVSTLKIQRTERGDSAVYLCASSLTPTGGPDTQYFGPGTRLTVL.